Shown below are 19 T cell receptor beta chains from a single sample sequenced in a study of blood T cell repertoires in COVID-19. Some clones are missing from TCRdb's copy, which holds only in-frame ones; the method was immunoSEQ multiplex PCR. The sample contains 150,000 to 200,000 clones, more than 75% of which appear only once. Sample: PBMCs or T cells enriched from blood (not recorded which). Source of these receptors: a woman between 50 and 59 years old who had recovered from COVID-19.

This clone showed up just a few times. The chain carries TRBV30 and TRBJ1-6; a possible D gene is TRBD1 (6 bases). Germline assignment: CDR1 GTSNPN and CDR2 SVGIG (reference sequence). The CDR3 consists of 14 residues. V was pared by 4 bases and J by 7 bases, with 14 bases between. The CDR3 sequence is CAWKGETGNSPLHF. The CDR3 nucleotides are TGTGCCTGGAAGGGCGAGACAGGAAATTCACCCCTCCACTTT.

J is TRBJ2-1 and V is TRBV9; weak D call: TRBD1 (5 bases). V was trimmed by 4 bases and J by 1 base, leaving 9 bases between them. Germline V gene data show CDR1 as SGDLS and CDR2 as YYNGEE. The CDR3 totals 14 residues. The CDR3, as DNA: TGTGCCAGCAGCTCCCAGGGTTCCTACAATGAGCAGTTCTTC. Translation gives CASSSQGSYNEQFF.

This chain joins TRBV4-3 and TRBJ2-5, with 8 bases identical to TRBD2. CDR3 length: 16 amino acids. Germline V CDR1 and CDR2: LGHNA, YSLEER. With 4 bases clipped from V and 1 base from J, the junction kept 8 bases outside the gene matches. The CDR3: CASSRTATSGQETQYF. The CDR3 nucleotides read TGCGCCAGCAGCCGAACGGCCACTAGCGGCCAAGAGACCCAGTACTTC.

Notes on this clone: The same CDR3 is also encoded by other DNA sequences in this sample. The J gene is TRBJ1-5, the V gene TRBV7-2; TRBD1 matches 10 bases. CDR3 length equals 16 residues. V was pared by 1 base and J by 2 bases, with 2 bases of the junction left unmatched. CDR1 and CDR2 from the germline V gene are SGHTA and FQGNSA. CDR3 sequence: CASSLVGTGGNQPQHF. CDR3 nucleotides: TGTGCCAGCAGCTTAGTTGGGACAGGGGGCAATCAGCCCCAGCATTTT.

V and J are TRBV7-9 and TRBJ2-1; the D gene is possibly TRBD2 (5 bases). The CDR3 consists of 14 residues. Trimming removed 3 bases at V and 4 bases at J, with 10 bases between. Germline lookup yields CDR1 SEHNR and CDR2 FQNEAQ (reference sequence). CDR3 nucleotide sequence: TGTGCCAGCAGCTTCATACTAGGTTACAATGAGCAGTTCTTC. Its protein product is CASSFILGYNEQFF.

The chain carries TRBV4-2 and TRBJ1-2; 7 bases match TRBD1. The CDR3 length is 17 residues. Germline loops: CDR1 LGHNA, CDR2 YNFKEQ. V was clipped by 1 base and J by 1 base; unmatched bases: 9. The DNA of the CDR3 is TGTGCCAGCAGCCAAGCCCCCCTGACAGGGTTTAACTATGGCTACACCTTC. Translating gives CASSQAPLTGFNYGYTF.

This rearrangement joins TRBV7-9 to TRBJ1-1, with D possibly matching TRBD1 (6 bases). The length of the CDR3 is 13 residues. The germline CDR1 and CDR2 sequences are SEHNR and FQNEAQ (reference sequence). V was shortened by 5 bases and J by 4 bases, with 11 bases between the two germline ends. The CDR3 sequence: CASSLIQGTEAFF. DNA of the CDR3: TGTGCCAGCAGCCTCATACAGGGCACTGAAGCTTTCTTT.

J is TRBJ2-7 and V is TRBV4-1; 7 bases are a match to TRBD2. The V gene end was trimmed by 3 bases and the J gene end by 7 bases; junction bases not matched to a gene: 3. The CDR3 has 12 residues. Germline CDR1 reads MGHRA; CDR2 reads YSYEKL. The CDR3: CASSQGSGEQYF. The DNA for the CDR3 is TGCGCCAGCAGCCAGGGTAGCGGGGAGCAGTACTTC.

CDR3 sequence (DNA): TGTGCCAGTAGTAACCCATCGGGGAGCTCCAATGAGCAGTTCTTC. This encodes CASSNPSGSSNEQFF. This chain links TRBV19 with TRBJ2-1; D perhaps matches TRBD2 (5 bases). There are 15 residues in the CDR3. Trimming stripped 4 bases from V and 6 bases from J, with 16 bases between. Germline CDR1 is LNHDA and CDR2 is SQIVND (reference sequence).

This chain joins TRBV2 and TRBJ2-1; 15 bases are shared with TRBD2. V gave up 4 bases and J gave up 0 bases; unmatched junction bases: 7. CDR3 length equals 19 residues. From germline, CDR1 is SNHLY and CDR2 FYNNEI. DNA for the CDR3: TGTGCCAGCAGTGGGCCCGGGACTAGCGGGGGGCACTCCTACAATGAGCAGTTCTTC. This gives the protein CASSGPGTSGGHSYNEQFF.

The chain joins TRBV7-6 to TRBJ1-3, with 7 bases matching TRBD1. Germline loops: CDR1 SGHVS, CDR2 FNYEAQ. The junction had 7 bases not matched to a gene; V was cut back by 5 bases and J by 0 bases. The CDR3 runs 16 residues. CDR3 in amino acids: CASSATGPSSGNTIYF. CDR3 bases: TGTGCCAGCAGCGCGACAGGGCCGAGCTCTGGAAACACCATATATTTT.

The V gene is TRBV2, the J gene TRBJ1-4, with 9 bases identical to TRBD1. Per the germline V gene, CDR1 is SNHLY and CDR2 is FYNNEI. With 7 bases clipped from V and 5 bases from J, the junction kept 5 bases outside the gene matches. CDR3 length equals 14 residues. The CDR3 nucleotides are TGTGCCAGCAATCTCGGGACAGGGAATGAAAAACTGTTTTTT. It yields the protein CASNLGTGNEKLFF.

This clone turned up a few times. The V and J genes are TRBV29-1 and TRBJ2-3; 8 positions agree with TRBD1. V lost 7 bases to trimming and J lost 0 bases; unmatched junction nucleotides: 6. The CDR3 spans 14 residues. The germline gives CDR1 SQVTM, CDR2 ANQGSEA. The CDR3 nucleotides are TGCAGCGCACCAGGGGGCCAAAGCACAGATACGCAGTATTTT. This gives the protein CSAPGGQSTDTQYF.

This chain links TRBV15 with TRBJ2-3, with 14 nucleotides matching TRBD2. J gave up 6 bases and V 2 bases, and 13 bases lay outside the gene matches. The length of the CDR3 is 19 residues. Germline V CDR1 and CDR2: LNHNV, YYDKDF (reference sequence). CDR3 coding DNA: TGTGCCACCAGCAGAACTACCGGGACTAGCGGGAGTCTGGGTGATACGCAGTATTTT. This gives the protein CATSRTTGTSGSLGDTQYF.

This chain links TRBV5-1 with TRBJ2-1; 9 bases fit TRBD2. CDR3 length: 16 residues. With V trimmed by 0 bases and J by 4 bases, 5 bases remained unmatched. Germline loops: CDR1 SGHRS, CDR2 YFSETQ. The DNA for the CDR3 is TGCGCCAGCAGCTTGGAAGCGGGAGGATATTACAATGAGCAGTTCTTC. Protein: CASSLEAGGYYNEQFF.

This clone was detected once. The chain joins TRBV25-1 to TRBJ1-4, with 8 nucleotides matching TRBD1. The CDR3 has 14 residues. The germline V gene encodes CDR1 MGHDK and CDR2 SYGVNS. J gave up 10 bases and V 6 bases, and 10 bases lay outside the gene matches. For the CDR3, the DNA is TGTGCCAGCAGGCCGACAGGGGAGACTAGAAAACTGTTTTTT. Its translation is CASRPTGETRKLFF.

The chain links TRBV28 to TRBJ1-1, with D maybe TRBD1 (5 bases). The V gene's germline CDR1 is MDHEN and CDR2 SYDVKM. The CDR3 runs 15 residues. V lost 5 bases and J lost 4, with 17 bases in between. CDR3 sequence (DNA): TGTGCCAGCAGTGGCCCCGGGGGTAGGGGCACTGAAGCTTTCTTT. It codes for CASSGPGGRGTEAFF.

The V call is TRBV28, the J call TRBJ2-7; TRBD1 is a possible D gene (6 bases). Between the trimmed V and J ends, which lost 8 bases and 1 base, there was a span of 12 bases. CDR3 length: 13 amino acids. The V gene's germline CDR1 is MDHEN and CDR2 SYDVKM. In DNA form, the CDR3 reads TGTGCCAGCGTGGACAGCACTTCCTACGAGCAGTACTTC. It specifies CASVDSTSYEQYF.

This chain joins TRBV10-3 and TRBJ1-1; 10 bases agree with TRBD1. CDR1 ENHRY and CDR2 SYGVKD come from the germline V gene. After removal of 6 bases from V and 1 base from J, the junction contained 5 bases not matched to a gene. CDR3 size: 15 residues. This chain's CDR3 is CAIRAGQGKNTEAFF. In nucleotides, the CDR3 is TGTGCCATCAGGGCGGGACAGGGGAAGAACACTGAAGCTTTCTTT.